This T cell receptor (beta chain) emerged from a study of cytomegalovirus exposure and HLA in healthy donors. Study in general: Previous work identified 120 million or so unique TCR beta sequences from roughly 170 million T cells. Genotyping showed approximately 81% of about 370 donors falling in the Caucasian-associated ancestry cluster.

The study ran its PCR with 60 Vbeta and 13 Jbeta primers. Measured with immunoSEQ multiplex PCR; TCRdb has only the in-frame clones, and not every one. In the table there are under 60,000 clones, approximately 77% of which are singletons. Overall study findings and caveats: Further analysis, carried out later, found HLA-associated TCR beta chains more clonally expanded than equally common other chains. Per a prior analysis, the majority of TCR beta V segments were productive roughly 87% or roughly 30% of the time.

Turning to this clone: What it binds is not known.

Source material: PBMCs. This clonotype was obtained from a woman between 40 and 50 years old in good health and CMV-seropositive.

CDR3 sequence (DNA): TGTGCCAGCAGTTACTGGGAGTACACCGGGGAGCTGTTTTTT. Protein product: CASSYWEYTGELFF. This chain uses TRBV6-6 with TRBJ2-2; weak D call: TRBD2 (5 bases). CDR1 and CDR2 (germline): MNHNY, SVGAGI (reference sequence). Trimming left V 1 base short and J 3 bases short, with 6 bases between. There are 14 residues in the CDR3.